One and the same sample provided the 15 T cell receptor beta chains below, sequenced in a study of T cell changes during pregnancy in multiple sclerosis. Sequencing was performed with immunoSEQ multiplex PCR; in TCRdb, only in-frame clones are kept and a portion is missing. The data hold 80,000 to 95,000 clones, with roughly 96% observed a single time. Material: peripheral blood, obtained in the second trimester of pregnancy. Every receptor here comes from a female donor with multiple sclerosis, enrolled in a pregnancy study.

CDR3 protein: CASSPTLTGASYEQYF. In DNA form, the CDR3 reads TGTGCCAGCAGCCCGACCTTGACAGGGGCATCCTACGAGCAGTACTTC. The chain recombines TRBV7-9 with TRBJ2-7; TRBD1 aligns across 8 bases. V shed 5 bases, J shed 1 base, and the junction held 10 bases outside the gene matches. Per germline, CDR1 SEHNR and CDR2 FQNEAQ (reference sequence). CDR3 size: 16 residues.

The gene calls are TRBV27 and TRBJ1-4; possible D gene TRBD1, 6 bases. This CDR3 is built from 16 residues. The germline V and J ends were trimmed by 2 bases and 3 bases, with 13 bases remaining between them. CDR1 is MNHEY, CDR2 SMNVEV, per germline (reference sequence). The CDR3 region has the DNA TGTGCCAGCAGTTTAACAGGGTGGGGCCCTAATGAAAAACTGTTTTTT. Its protein is CASSLTGWGPNEKLFF.

This clone appeared once. CDR3 sequence: CASSLGQFRETQYF. The CDR3 DNA reads TGTGCCAGCAGTCTGGGACAGTTCAGAGAGACCCAGTACTTC. The J gene is TRBJ2-5, the V gene TRBV27, with TRBD1 matching 7 bases. V lost 5 bases and J lost 4; bases outside the gene matches: 7. The CDR3 has 14 amino acids. The V gene's germline CDR1 is MNHEY and CDR2 SMNVEV (reference sequence).

The chain uses TRBV29-1 and TRBJ2-2; D unclear. The germline gives CDR1 SQVTM, CDR2 ANQGSEA. Deletions cut 3 bases from V and 0 bases from J, with 8 bases between. The CDR3 consists of 14 residues. The chain's CDR3 is CSVEAAANTGELFF. The CDR3 region has the DNA TGCAGCGTTGAGGCGGCAGCGAACACCGGGGAGCTGTTTTTT.

The J gene is TRBJ2-1, the V gene TRBV4-1, with 7 bases fitting TRBD1. Germline CDR1 and CDR2: MGHRA and YSYEKL. The CDR3 length is 16 residues. V was clipped by 0 bases and J by 2 bases; unmatched bases: 4. The CDR3 sequence: CASSQDDRVTYNEQFF. The CDR3 region has the DNA TGCGCCAGCAGCCAAGATGACAGGGTTACCTACAATGAGCAGTTCTTC.

The CDR3 coding sequence is TGTGCCAGCAGCCCCGGGACTAGCGGAAGCTACGAGCAGTACTTC. Its translation is CASSPGTSGSYEQYF. The chain joins TRBV7-7 to TRBJ2-7; 11 positions agree with TRBD2. The germline V gene encodes CDR1 SSHAT and CDR2 FNYEAQ (reference sequence). CDR3 length: 15 amino acids. V gave up 5 bases and J gave up 3 bases; unmatched junction bases: 6.

The rearrangement uses TRBV6-1 and TRBJ1-1; D is perhaps TRBD1 (6 bases). The CDR3 is 13 amino acids. With 2 bases removed from V and 6 bases from J, the gap between germline ends came to 10 bases. Germline V lookup: CDR1 MNHNS, CDR2 SASEGT. CDR3 amino acids: CASSETGWAEAFF. In nucleotides, the CDR3 is TGTGCCAGCAGTGAAACAGGGTGGGCTGAAGCTTTCTTT.

The chain couples TRBV28 to TRBJ2-1, with a tentative D call TRBD2 (5 bases). Germline lookup yields CDR1 MDHEN and CDR2 SYDVKM. The V and J ends lost 6 bases and 4 bases respectively, with 10 bases between them. The CDR3 has 13 amino acids. The CDR3 region is CASRDGNYNEQFF. CDR3 nucleotide sequence: TGTGCCAGCAGAGACGGGAATTACAATGAGCAGTTCTTC.

The rearrangement joins TRBV5-1 to TRBJ1-4, with 10 nucleotides matching TRBD1. The CDR3 is 16 residues long. V gave up 4 bases and J gave up 0 bases; unmatched junction bases: 3. The germline CDR1 and CDR2 sequences are SGHRS and YFSETQ. For the CDR3, the DNA is TGCGCCAGCAGCGGGACAGGGGCGTCAACTAATGAAAAACTGTTTTTT. Translated: CASSGTGASTNEKLFF.

This chain uses TRBV5-1 with TRBJ2-5, with 7 bases lining up with TRBD1. The length of the CDR3 is 12 residues. The V segment lost 0 bases and the J segment 11 bases; nucleotides outside the gene matches: 4. CDR1 SGHRS and CDR2 YFSETQ come from the germline V gene. In nucleotides, the CDR3 is TGCGCCAGCAGCTTGGGGGCGACAGGGCAGTACTTC. It yields the protein CASSLGATGQYF.

This chain links TRBV9 with TRBJ2-3; possible D gene TRBD1, 6 bases. V gave up 2 bases and J gave up 2 bases, with 9 bases separating them. Looked up from germline, CDR1 is SGDLS and CDR2 is YYNGEE. The CDR3 loop spans 14 amino acids. The CDR3 DNA follows: TGTGCCAGCAGCGTTGACAGGACCACAGATACGCAGTATTTT. Protein: CASSVDRTTDTQYF. Using reference TRBV9 and TRBJ2-3 for the parts outside the CDR3, the full variable domain is DSGVTQTPKHLITATGQRVTLRCSPRSGDLSVYWYQQSLDQGLQFLIQYYNGEERAKGNILERFSAQQFPDLHSELNLSSLELGDSALYFCASSVDRTTDTQYFGPGTRLTVL.

The chain carries TRBV5-1 and TRBJ2-6; 8 positions agree with TRBD1. The CDR3 is 17 amino acids. V was clipped by 2 bases and J by 3 bases; unmatched bases: 7. Germline assignment: CDR1 SGHRS and CDR2 YFSETQ. The CDR3 region has the DNA TGCGCCAGCAGCTTTTGGACAGGGCGGAGTGGGGCCAACGTCCTGACTTTC. Translation: CASSFWTGRSGANVLTF. Filled out from reference TRBV5-1 and TRBJ2-6, the complete variable domain reads KAGVTQTPRYLIKTRGQQVTLSCSPISGHRSVSWYQQTPGQGLQFLFEYFSETQRNKGNFPGRFSGRQFSNSRSEMNVSTLELGDSALYLCASSFWTGRSGANVLTFGAGSRLTVL.

This rearrangement joins TRBV20-1 to TRBJ2-5, with D unclear. V shed 6 bases and J shed 3 bases, with 5 bases lying between them. From germline, CDR1 is DFQATT and CDR2 SNEGSKA (reference sequence). The CDR3 is made up of 10 amino acids. The CDR3 nucleotides are TGCAGTGCCCAAAAAGAGACCCAGTACTTC. This sequence encodes CSAQKETQYF.

This clone appeared a few times. The gene calls are TRBV27 and TRBJ1-5; D is perhaps TRBD1 (5 bases). With 3 bases removed from V and 9 bases from J, the gap between germline ends came to 15 bases. The CDR3 contains 14 residues. Per the germline V gene, CDR1 is MNHEY and CDR2 is SMNVEV (reference sequence). The CDR3 DNA is TGTGCCAGCAGTTTTAGGGGCCAAGCTCGGCCCCAGCATTTT. It encodes CASSFRGQARPQHF.

The CDR3: CASSLTGDYGYTF. DNA of the CDR3: TGTGCCAGCAGCTTAACAGGGGACTATGGCTACACCTTC. The V and J genes are TRBV5-4 and TRBJ1-2; 7 bases match TRBD1. From germline, CDR1 is SGHNT and CDR2 YYREEE (reference sequence). There are 13 residues in the CDR3. V shed 2 bases, J shed 3 bases, and the junction held 1 base outside the gene matches. Looking up the rest from reference TRBV5-4 and TRBJ1-2 gives the full variable domain: ETGVTQSPTHLIKTRGQQVTLRCSSQSGHNTVSWYQQALGQGPQFIFQYYREEENGRGNFPPRFSGLQFPNYSSELNVNALELDDSALYLCASSLTGDYGYTFGSGTRLTVV.